This T cell receptor (beta chain) appears in the sequencing data of a study of shared clonotypes between healthy human individuals. Measured with immunoSEQ multiplex PCR; TCRdb has only the in-frame clones, and not every one. Among more than 2 million clones listed, more than 90% were seen once. Study findings and constraints: Rarefaction revealed incomplete sorted-subset sequencing despite large depth. Memory subsets had estimated richness that was generally smaller than that of naive subsets. Generation of non-shared clonotypes was less probable than generation of clonotypes shared by all four donors.

This clone has a single count. Antigen specificity is unknown. From CD4+ cells came CD45RA+ naive and CD45RA-negative memory subsets. The junction had 8 bases not matched to a gene; V was cut back by 0 bases and J by 4 bases. Germline CDR1 LGHNA, CDR2 YSLEER. The CDR3 sequence is 17 residues long. Sequenced sample: naive CD4+ T cells sorted from blood. Described subset: CD45RA+ positively selected. V gene TRBV4-3 combines with J gene TRBJ2-3; 9 nucleotides agree with TRBD2. The sequence came from a man aged 18 to 29 in good health. CDR3 sequence (DNA): TGCGCCAGCAGCCAAGATTCCCCTAGCGGGATATCAGATACGCAGTATTTT. Its translation is CASSQDSPSGISDTQYF.